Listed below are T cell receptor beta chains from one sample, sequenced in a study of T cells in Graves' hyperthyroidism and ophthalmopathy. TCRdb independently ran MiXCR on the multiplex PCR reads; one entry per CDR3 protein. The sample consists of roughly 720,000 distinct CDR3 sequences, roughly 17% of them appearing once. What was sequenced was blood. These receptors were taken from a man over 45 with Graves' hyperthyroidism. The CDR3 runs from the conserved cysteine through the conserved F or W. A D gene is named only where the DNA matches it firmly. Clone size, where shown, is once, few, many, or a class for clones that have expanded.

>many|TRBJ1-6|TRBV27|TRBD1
CASSLLVTGERTLHF
TGTGCCAGCAGTTTATTGGTGACAGGGGAGCGGACCCTCCACTTT
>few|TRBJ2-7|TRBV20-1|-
CSARVWGGGAEQYF
TGCAGTGCTAGAGTTTGGGGAGGGGGCGCCGAGCAGTACTTC
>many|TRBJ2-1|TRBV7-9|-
CASSLSGRAEFGDWEFF
TGTGCCAGCAGCTTATCCGGTCGGGCCGAGTTCGGGGACTGGGAGTTCTTC
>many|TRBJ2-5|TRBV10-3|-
CAIRGQFQETQYF
TGTGCCATCAGAGGACAGTTCCAAGAGACCCAGTACTTC
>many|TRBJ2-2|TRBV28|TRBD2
CASRKRVASGSGAGELFF
TGTGCCAGCAGAAAACGTGTTGCCAGCGGGAGCGGGGCCGGGGAGCTGTTTTTT
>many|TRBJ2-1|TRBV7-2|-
CASSLMAGYADYPNEQFF
TGTGCCAGCAGCTTAATGGCGGGCTATGCGGACTACCCCAATGAGCAGTTCTTC
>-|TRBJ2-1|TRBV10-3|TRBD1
CANRDRGRDEQFF
TGTGCCAACCGGGACAGGGGTAGGGATGAGCAGTTCTTC
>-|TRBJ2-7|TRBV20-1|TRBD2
CSVLAYEQYF
TGCAGTGTACTAGCGTACGAGCAGTACTTC
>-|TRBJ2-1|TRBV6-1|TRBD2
CASSVGGAYNEQFF
TGTGCCAGCAGTGTGGGGGGGGCCTACAATGAGCAGTTCTTC
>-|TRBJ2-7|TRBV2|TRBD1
CASRAGTVLIVTPGEQYF
TGTGCCAGCAGGGCCGGGACAGTCCTCATCGTTACCCCTGGGGAGCAGTACTTC
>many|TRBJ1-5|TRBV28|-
CASSLGLSRVHQPQHF
TGTGCCAGCAGTTTAGGGTTGAGCAGGGTCCATCAGCCCCAGCATTTT
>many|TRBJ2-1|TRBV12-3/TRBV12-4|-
CASSSTGSRENEQFF
TGTGCCAGCAGTTCCACAGGGTCCCGAGAGAATGAGCAGTTCTTC
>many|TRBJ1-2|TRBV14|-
CASSQARNYGYTF
TGTGCCAGCAGCCAAGCGAGAAACTATGGCTACACCTTC
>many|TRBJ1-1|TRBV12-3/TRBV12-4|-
CASSGDLSNTEAFF
TGTGCCAGCAGTGGTGACCTTTCGAACACTGAAGCTTTCTTT
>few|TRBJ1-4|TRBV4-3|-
CASSQGPQGITNEKLFF
TGCGCCAGCAGCCAAGGTCCCCAGGGAATAACTAATGAAAAACTGTTTTTT